Listed below are T cell receptor beta chains from one sample, sequenced in a study of vaccination and CD4 T cells after COVID-19. Using its own MiXCR run on the PCR reads, TCRdb lists one record per CDR3 protein. The sample has some 11,000 distinct CDR3 sequences; around half are singletons. These receptors' targets are unknown. Input material: CD4+ T cells from blood, cultured in vitro. These receptors all come from a human donor who had recovered from COVID-19. Each CDR3 is given with its conserved first and last residue. A D gene is named only where the DNA matches it firmly. Where a row states a size, it is once, few, many or the class of an expanded clone; other rows omit it.

TRBV11-2	NA	NA	TRBJ2-1	TGTGCCACCTCGGACTTAGAGAGCTCCTACAATGAGCAGTTCTTC	CATSDLESSYNEQFF
TRBV20-1	NA	few	TRBJ1-2	TGCAGTGCCCCCGGTCGCGGTGACTATGGCTACACCTTC	CSAPGRGDYGYTF
TRBV2	NA	few	TRBJ1-1	TGTGCCAGCATCATACACGCGAACACTGAAGCTTTCTTT	CASIIHANTEAFF
TRBV19	TRBD1	NA	TRBJ1-2	TGTGCCAGTAGTATGGTCGAGACAGGGGCTGCTGGGCGTGGCTACACCTTC	CASSMVETGAAGRGYTF
TRBV12-3/TRBV12-4	TRBD2	NA	TRBJ2-2	TGTGCCAGCATTCTAACTAGCGGGGGGGCCCACGGGGAGCTGTTTTTT	CASILTSGGAHGELFF
TRBV28	TRBD1	NA	TRBJ1-6	TGTGCCAGCAGTTTCTGGACAGGGGTTACATCACCCCTCCACTTT	CASSFWTGVTSPLHF
TRBV19	TRBD1	NA	TRBJ1-6	TGTGCCAGTACGACAGGGGGCTATAATTCACCCCTCCACTTT	CASTTGGYNSPLHF
TRBV30	TRBD2	NA	TRBJ2-3	TGTGCCTGGAGTATCGGGGGAGGGCTGGGATCCGATACGCAGTATTTT	CAWSIGGGLGSDTQYF
TRBV7-8	NA	NA	TRBJ2-5	TGTGCCAGCAGCTTAGGGGCCATGGTACGAGAGACCCAGTACTTC	CASSLGAMVRETQYF
TRBV6-5	NA	few	TRBJ2-3	TGTGCCAGCAGTTACCGGTCTAGCGCAGATACGCAGTATTTT	CASSYRSSADTQYF
TRBV10-3	NA	NA	TRBJ1-2	TGTGCCATCAGTGATAAATGGAAGCACTATGGCTACACCTTC	CAISDKWKHYGYTF
TRBV20-1	NA	NA	TRBJ2-4	TGCAGTGCTAGACAGGGTAACATTCAGTACTTC	CSARQGNIQYF
TRBV30	NA	NA	TRBJ2-3	TGTGCCTGGACGCCCGGGGAGGATACGCAGTATTTT	CAWTPGEDTQYF
TRBV6-5	NA	NA	TRBJ2-7	TGTGCCAGCAGTTATGGGACCCGCTACGAGCAGTACTTC	CASSYGTRYEQYF
TRBV12-3/TRBV12-4	NA	NA	TRBJ2-1	TGTGCCAGCAGTTTATCGCCGGGCCCCCCCTACAATGAGCAGTTCTTC	CASSLSPGPPYNEQFF
TRBV6-1	TRBD1	few	TRBJ1-6	TGTGCCAGCAGTCTTTCCGGACAGGGGAATTCACCCCTCCACTTT	CASSLSGQGNSPLHF
TRBV12-3/TRBV12-4	NA	NA	TRBJ1-2	TGTGCCAGCATTGGGCCTAACTATGGCTACACCTTC	CASIGPNYGYTF
TRBV27	TRBD1	NA	TRBJ2-7	TGTGCCAGCAGACTACATTATTCCGGGACAGGGGCCTACGAGCAGTACTTC	CASRLHYSGTGAYEQYF
TRBV24-1	NA	NA	TRBJ2-2	TGTGCCACCAGTGACCCGCCGGGTACCGGGGAGCTGTTTTTT	CATSDPPGTGELFF
TRBV6-5	NA	few	TRBJ1-2	TGTGCCAGCAGTTACCCATCCCGGGGGAACTATGGCTACACCTTC	CASSYPSRGNYGYTF
TRBV6-1	TRBD1	NA	TRBJ2-1	TGTGCCAGCAGTAGGGCTGGGACAGGGTTTCGCAATGAGCAGTTCTTC	CASSRAGTGFRNEQFF
TRBV7-9	NA	few	TRBJ1-1	TGTGCCGTCGGATCTGGGGGAACTCGGACTGAAGCTTTCTTT	CAVGSGGTRTEAFF
TRBV6-1	NA	NA	TRBJ1-1	TGTGCCAGCAGTCGGAGGGGAAGCGCTTTCTTT	CASSRRGSAFF
TRBV7-2	TRBD1	NA	TRBJ1-1	TGTGCCAGCAGTTCAGGGGGACAGGGCGTCATATCTTTCTTT	CASSSGGQGVISFF